These T cell receptor beta chains were read from a single sample in a study of blood T cell repertoires in COVID-19. The table came from immunoSEQ multiplex PCR; TCRdb's copy has only in-frame clones and leaves some out. This sample has 350,000 to 400,000 clones, with 85% to 90% found just once. Source material: PBMCs or T cells enriched from blood (not recorded which). Receptors were obtained from a woman aged 18 to 35 who had recovered from COVID-19. CDR3s include the opening cysteine and the closing phenylalanine or tryptophan. The D gene is left open where the match is weak. A row's size may be missing; if present it is once, few, many or a size class.

D gene,V gene,clone size,J gene,CDR3 protein,CDR3 DNA
TRBD1,TRBV4-2,-,TRBJ1-1,CASSRTGGAFF,TGTGCCAGCAGCCGGACAGGAGGAGCTTTCTTT
-,TRBV6-5,-,TRBJ1-4,CASSSPTVSEKLFF,TGTGCCAGCAGTTCCCCGACAGTTTCTGAAAAACTGTTTTTT
-,TRBV5-5,-,TRBJ2-5,CASSLGGATWETQYF,TGTGCCAGCAGCCTTGGGGGGGCCACCTGGGAGACCCAGTACTTC
-,TRBV14,-,TRBJ1-5,CASSQVGGQPQHF,TGTGCCAGCAGCCAAGTGGGGGGTCAGCCCCAGCATTTT
-,TRBV28,-,TRBJ1-2,CASSSGANYGYTF,TGTGCCAGCAGTTCGGGGGCTAACTATGGCTACACCTTC
TRBD1,TRBV11-2,-,TRBJ1-2,CASSSGTTGGTLNYGYTF,TGTGCCAGCAGCTCAGGAACGACAGGGGGCACTTTGAACTATGGCTACACCTTC
-,TRBV19,-,TRBJ1-5,CASSYPERYQNYGNQPQHF,TGTGCCAGTAGCTATCCCGAACGATATCAGAACTACGGCAATCAGCCCCAGCATTTT
TRBD2,TRBV9,-,TRBJ2-3,CASSPPGLAGVTDTQYF,TGTGCCAGCAGCCCACCGGGACTAGCGGGGGTCACAGATACGCAGTATTTT
TRBD2,TRBV27,-,TRBJ2-3,CASRGGTSRATDTQYF,TGTGCCAGCAGGGGAGGGACTAGCAGGGCCACAGATACGCAGTATTTT
-,TRBV12-3/TRBV12-4,-,TRBJ1-4,CASRDRINEKLFF,TGTGCCAGCAGGGACAGAATTAATGAAAAACTGTTTTTT
TRBD1,TRBV12-5,-,TRBJ2-5,CASGPRTGRWETQYF,TGTGCTAGTGGTCCAAGGACAGGGAGATGGGAGACCCAGTACTTC
-,TRBV9,-,TRBJ1-3,CASSPGGFSSGNTIYF,TGTGCCAGCAGCCCCGGCGGGTTTAGCTCTGGAAACACCATATATTTT
TRBD2,TRBV3-1/TRBV3-2,-,TRBJ2-3,CASSQPGQAGGPTDTQYF,TGTGCCAGCAGCCAACCCGGCCAAGCGGGGGGGCCCACAGATACGCAGTATTTT
-,TRBV14,-,TRBJ2-3,CASSQVGGRTAQYF,TGTGCCAGCAGCCAAGTCGGGGGGCGGACAGCGCAGTATTTT
-,TRBV9,few,TRBJ1-1,CASSPGQNTEAFF,TGTGCCAGCAGCCCTGGACAGAACACTGAAGCTTTCTTT
TRBD1,TRBV6-6,-,TRBJ2-7,CASSQGTGTGHYEQYF,TGTGCCAGCAGCCAAGGGACCGGGACAGGCCACTACGAGCAGTACTTC
-,TRBV7-7,-,TRBJ2-2,CASSNAGPSTGELFF,TGTGCTAGCAGCAACGCCGGTCCGAGCACCGGGGAGCTGTTTTTT
-,TRBV18,-,TRBJ1-6,CASSSSATSYNSPLHF,TGTGCCAGCTCATCAAGCGCTACCTCCTATAATTCACCCCTCCACTTT
TRBD1,TRBV4-3,-,TRBJ1-4,CASSQESQGTEKLFF,TGCGCCAGCAGCCAAGAGTCACAGGGGACTGAAAAACTGTTTTTT
-,TRBV19,-,TRBJ2-4,CASSAVDLIAKNIQYF,TGTGCCAGTAGTGCGGTGGACTTAATAGCCAAAAACATTCAGTACTTC
-,TRBV5-1,-,TRBJ1-5,CASSLQGPNQPQHF,TGCGCCAGCAGCCTCCAGGGGCCCAATCAGCCCCAGCATTTT
-,TRBV3-1/TRBV3-2,few,TRBJ1-6,CASSPWGGGLSGENSPLHF,TGTGCCAGCAGCCCATGGGGAGGGGGTCTAAGCGGGGAGAATTCACCCCTCCACTTT
-,TRBV18,-,TRBJ1-3,CASSPLDSPASSGNTIYF,TGTGCCAGCTCACCACTTGACAGCCCAGCTAGCTCTGGAAACACCATATATTTT
-,TRBV12-3/TRBV12-4,-,TRBJ2-5,CASSRLDQETQYF,TGTGCCAGCAGTAGACTAGACCAAGAGACCCAGTACTTC
-,TRBV3-1/TRBV3-2,-,TRBJ1-6,CASSPTQGVGSPLHF,TGTGCCAGCAGCCCTACTCAGGGTGTTGGTTCACCCCTCCACTTT
-,TRBV11-2,-,TRBJ1-2,CASSWSTGAYYGYTF,TGTGCCAGCAGCTGGTCGACAGGAGCCTACTATGGCTACACCTTC
-,TRBV6-5,-,TRBJ2-1,CASALGRTTYNEQFF,TGTGCCAGCGCCCTCGGGCGGACTACCTACAATGAGCAGTTCTTC
-,TRBV30,-,TRBJ1-6,CAWSLNSPLHF,TGTGCCTGGAGTCTAAATTCACCCCTCCACTTT
-,TRBV5-4,-,TRBJ1-1,CALQAGNTEAFF,TGTGCCCTACAGGCGGGAAACACTGAAGCTTTCTTT
-,TRBV6-4,-,TRBJ2-2,CPPGYVSPIGELFF,TGTCCGCCAGGGTACGTCAGCCCCATAGGGGAGCTGTTTTTT
-,TRBV2,-,TRBJ1-2,CASSVRGRINYGYTF,TGTGCCAGCAGTGTCAGGGGCCGTATCAACTATGGCTACACCTTC
TRBD1,TRBV19,-,TRBJ1-5,CASSLWDRGQYQPQHF,TGTGCCAGTAGTCTATGGGACAGGGGCCAATATCAGCCCCAGCATTTT
-,TRBV4-3,-,TRBJ1-6,CASSQRPEGVDNSPLHF,TGCGCCAGCAGCCAGCGTCCCGAGGGGGTAGACAATTCACCCCTCCACTTT